This passage covers 25 T cell receptor beta chains from one sample sequenced in a study of cytomegalovirus exposure and HLA in healthy donors. The PCR employed 60 Vbeta primers together with 13 Jbeta primers. Assay used: immunoSEQ multiplex PCR; TCRdb lists only in-frame clones, some missing. The sample lists approximately 150,000 clones; about 72% were seen once. Sample: PBMCs. The receptors derive from a man aged 55 to 69 in good health and CMV-seronegative.

The gene calls are TRBV13 and TRBJ1-2, with 11 positions matching TRBD1. This CDR3 region has 15 residues. Germline-derived CDR1 and CDR2 are PRHDT and FYEKMQ (reference sequence). V dropped 2 bases and J dropped 5; count of bases not matched to a gene: 4. The CDR3 coding sequence is TGTGCCAGCAGCTTATCTGGACAGGGGGCTTATGGCTACACCTTC. Translation gives CASSLSGQGAYGYTF.

CDR3 DNA sequence: TGTGCCAGCTCACAGACTTTCGGGACTTCGAACACCGGGGAGCTGTTTTTT. This translates into CASSQTFGTSNTGELFF. The chain joins TRBV18 to TRBJ2-2; D might be TRBD2 (6 bases). The CDR3 has 17 amino acids. The ends were cut back, 4 bases at V and 0 bases at J, with 15 bases in the middle. Germline V CDR1 and CDR2: KGHSH, LQKENI.

V gene TRBV7-8 combines with J gene TRBJ2-2, with 13 nucleotides matching TRBD2. Germline trimming cut 4 bases from V and 5 bases from J; bases unmatched to any gene: 16. The CDR3 consists of 20 residues. Germline CDR1 SGHVS, CDR2 FQNEAQ. The CDR3 here is CASSSVTSGGSTTGTGELFF. The CDR3 nucleotides read TGTGCCAGCAGCTCCGTGACTAGCGGGGGGTCCACAACGGGGACCGGGGAGCTGTTTTTT.

V usage is TRBV19 and J usage is TRBJ2-2; D unclear. Trimming removed 3 bases at V and 6 bases at J, with 11 bases between. CDR1 and CDR2 (germline): LNHDA, SQIVND (reference sequence). The CDR3 has 14 amino acids. In DNA, the CDR3 is TGTGCCAGTAGTATTACCCAGTATGCCGGGGAGCTGTTTTTT. Amino acids: CASSITQYAGELFF.

This chain uses TRBV15 with TRBJ1-4, with D hard to call. The CDR3 loop spans 17 amino acids. Germline loops: CDR1 LNHNV, CDR2 YYDKDF (reference sequence). Trimming removed 0 bases at V and 5 bases at J, with 16 bases between. Written as DNA, the CDR3 is TGTGCCACCAGCAGAGATTCATTAGCTACCGCCAATGAAAAACTGTTTTTT. This codes for CATSRDSLATANEKLFF.

The CDR3 spells CASSAGQGATNEKLFF. CDR3 nucleotide sequence: TGTGCCAGCAGCGCCGGACAGGGAGCAACTAATGAAAAACTGTTTTTT. The chain joins TRBV9 to TRBJ1-4; 8 nucleotides agree with TRBD1. Germline V gives CDR1 SGDLS, CDR2 YYNGEE. V dropped 3 bases and J dropped 0; count of bases not matched to a gene: 4. The CDR3 length is 16 residues.

The gene calls are TRBV19 and TRBJ1-5; tentative D call: TRBD1 (5 bases). V lost 9 bases to trimming and J lost 3 bases, with 12 bases between them. The germline CDR1 and CDR2 sequences are LNHDA and SQIVND (reference sequence). CDR3 length equals 13 residues. CDR3 residues: CASQTALNQPQHF. The CDR3 coding sequence is TGTGCCAGCCAGACAGCCCTCAATCAGCCCCAGCATTTT.

The CDR3 loop is CASSLRFGQDYEQYF. CDR3 DNA: TGTGCCAGCAGCTTACGGTTCGGACAGGACTACGAGCAGTACTTC. This chain links TRBV7-2 with TRBJ2-7, with 7 bases matching TRBD1. The CDR3 extends over 15 amino acids. With 2 bases clipped from V and 3 bases from J, the junction kept 7 bases outside the gene matches. CDR1 and CDR2 (germline): SGHTA, FQGNSA.

The rearrangement joins TRBV19 to TRBJ2-3, with 9 bases identical to TRBD2. V trimming: 3 bases; J trimming: 11 bases; junction bases outside the gene matches: 12. CDR1 and CDR2 (germline): LNHDA, SQIVND (reference sequence). CDR3 size: 15 residues. The CDR3 DNA is TGTGCCAGTAGTATTGGGACTAGCCCTTCCCTGGGGCAGTATTTT. Translated: CASSIGTSPSLGQYF.

The chain has TRBV25-1 and TRBJ1-2; TRBD1 matches at 7 bases. With V trimmed by 6 bases and J by 7 bases, 2 bases remained unmatched. CDR1 is MGHDK and CDR2 is SYGVNS in the germline V gene. The length of the CDR3 is 11 residues. In DNA form, the CDR3 reads TGTGCCAGCAGAGACAGGGCTGGCTACACCTTC. This sequence encodes CASRDRAGYTF.

V is TRBV4-3 and J is TRBJ2-6, with 7 bases identical to TRBD1. The CDR3 is made up of 16 amino acids. Germline V lookup: CDR1 LGHNA, CDR2 YSLEER. V lost 1 base and J lost 2; bases outside the gene matches: 2. The CDR3 nucleotides are TGCGCCAGCAGCCAAGCGACAGGGACTGGGGCCAACGTCCTGACTTTC. It translates to CASSQATGTGANVLTF.

V is TRBV30 and J is TRBJ1-2; no reliable D call. This CDR3 has 13 amino acids. V was pared by 3 bases and J by 7 bases, with 15 bases between. The germline V gene has CDR1 GTSNPN and CDR2 SVGIG (reference sequence). CDR3 amino acids: CAWSIGLFGGYTF. The CDR3 bases are TGTGCCTGGAGCATAGGACTTTTTGGTGGCTACACCTTC.

This clone was seen a single time. The chain links TRBV5-6 to TRBJ2-1; 9 positions match TRBD2. This CDR3 is 15 amino acids long. Trimming removed 2 bases from V and 4 bases from J; junction bases left unmatched: 4. Germline loops: CDR1 SGHDT, CDR2 YYEEEE. As DNA, the CDR3 is TGTGCCAGCAGCTTAGGACTAGCGCAATACAATGAGCAGTTCTTC. This translates into CASSLGLAQYNEQFF.

This rearrangement joins TRBV30 to TRBJ2-2; 7 bases fit TRBD1. The CDR3 covers 13 residues. Trimming took 4 bases from V and 2 from J; bases not matched to a gene: 1. Germline V CDR1 and CDR2: GTSNPN, SVGIG (reference sequence). The CDR3 loop is CAWTGGNTGELFF. The CDR3 DNA reads TGTGCCTGGACAGGGGGAAACACCGGGGAGCTGTTTTTT.

This clone appeared a few times. The chain is built from TRBV29-1 and TRBJ2-7; 8 bases are shared with TRBD1. The ends lost 7 bases at V and 6 bases at J; junction bases unmatched: 8. Germline V gene sequence: CDR1 SQVTM, CDR2 ANQGSEA. This CDR3 comprises 12 residues. CDR3 in DNA: TGCAGCGCCCGACAGGGGTTACGCGAGCAGTACTTC. Translation: CSARQGLREQYF.

Comment on this clone: Distinct nucleotide sequences in the sample also encode this CDR3. This chain links TRBV7-6 with TRBJ1-1; D might be TRBD1 (6 bases). Trimming cost V 4 bases and J 0 bases, with 9 bases left between them. Germline V gene data show CDR1 as SGHVS and CDR2 as FNYEAQ. CDR3 length: 14 residues. In DNA form, the CDR3 reads TGTGCCAGCAGCTCTACAGGGCTGAACACTGAAGCTTTCTTT. Translating gives CASSSTGLNTEAFF.

In regard to this clone: Other DNA sequences in the sample encode the same CDR3. V is TRBV27 and J is TRBJ2-3, with 10 bases that match TRBD1. This CDR3 has 14 residues. J lost 6 bases, V lost 6 bases, and 6 bases had no gene match. Germline CDR1 reads MNHEY; CDR2 reads SMNVEV (reference sequence). The CDR3 region is CASSRDRGSDTQYF. CDR3 nucleotide sequence: TGTGCCAGCAGCCGGGACAGGGGAAGCGATACGCAGTATTTT.

The chain links TRBV5-6 to TRBJ2-5, with 7 nucleotides matching TRBD1. The end of the DNA is better explained by TRBJ2-7, so the J call may be wrong. CDR3 length: 15 amino acids. The germline V gene encodes CDR1 SGHDT and CDR2 YYEEEE. The CDR3: CASSLRPGGSYEQYF. The CDR3 DNA reads TGTGCCAGCAGCTTGAGGCCAGGGGGCTCCTACGAGCAGTACTTC.

The V call is TRBV7-6, the J call TRBJ1-5; D call uncertain. V was cut by 2 bases and J by 3 bases, with 11 bases left in between. Looked up from germline, CDR1 is SGHVS and CDR2 is FNYEAQ. The CDR3 extends over 15 amino acids. CDR3 in DNA: TGTGCCAGCAGCTTAACGTCGAGGTCCAATCAGCCCCAGCATTTT. This encodes CASSLTSRSNQPQHF. The full variable domain, completed using reference TRBV7-6 and TRBJ1-5, is GAGVSQSPRYKVTKRGQDVALRCDPISGHVSLYWYRQALGQGPEFLTYFNYEAQQDKSGLPNDRFSAERPEGSISTLTIQRTEQRDSAMYRCASSLTSRSNQPQHFGDGTRLSIL.

The chain has TRBV7-6 and TRBJ2-7, with TRBD2 matching 7 bases. The CDR3 runs to 16 residues. Trimming removed 4 bases from V and 7 bases from J; junction bases left unmatched: 16. Per the germline V gene, CDR1 is SGHVS and CDR2 is FNYEAQ. The CDR3 sequence: CASSSLPPAGVSEQYF. CDR3 sequence (DNA): TGTGCCAGCAGCTCCCTACCCCCTGCGGGAGTAAGTGAGCAGTACTTC.

V usage is TRBV5-1 and J usage is TRBJ2-5, with 9 bases lining up with TRBD1. The J call may be mistaken, given a closer DNA end match to TRBJ2-7. The germline CDR1 and CDR2 sequences are SGHRS and YFSETQ. The CDR3 is 15 amino acids. This CDR3 is CASSLEGQGPGEQYF. The CDR3 DNA reads as TGCGCCAGCAGCTTAGAGGGACAGGGTCCCGGCGAGCAGTACTTC.

This rearrangement joins TRBV9 to TRBJ2-3; D is uncertain. The V and J ends lost 1 base and 1 base respectively, with 10 bases between them. The germline V gene has CDR1 SGDLS and CDR2 YYNGEE. This CDR3 is built from 15 residues. CDR3 protein: CASSVIPFRTDTQYF. CDR3 coding DNA: TGTGCCAGCAGCGTAATCCCCTTTCGCACAGATACGCAGTATTTT.

This clone was counted between two and nine times. The J gene is TRBJ1-2, the V gene TRBV10-3; D may be TRBD1 (5 bases). Trimming took 4 bases from V and 8 from J, leaving 17 bases between them. Germline CDR1 reads ENHRY; CDR2 reads SYGVKD. The CDR3 sequence is 14 residues long. CDR3 nucleotides: TGTGCCATCAGTGCGCGGACGGGGGTGGGCGGCTACACCTTC. Translating it yields CAISARTGVGGYTF.

Concerning this clone: Distinct nucleotide sequences in the sample also encode this CDR3. The chain joins TRBV19 to TRBJ1-5, with 7 bases that match TRBD1. The germline gives CDR1 LNHDA, CDR2 SQIVND (reference sequence). This CDR3 spans 15 amino acids. The ends lost 10 bases at V and 4 bases at J; junction bases unmatched: 13. This CDR3 is CATGGPGGGNQPQHF. The CDR3 DNA is TGTGCCACAGGAGGCCCAGGGGGAGGAAATCAGCCCCAGCATTTT. Filled out from reference TRBV19 and TRBJ1-5, the complete variable domain reads DGGITQSPKYLFRKEGQNVTLSCEQNLNHDAMYWYRQDPGQGLRLIYYSQIVNDFQKGDIAEGYSVSREKKESFPLTVTSAQKNPTAFYLCATGGPGGGNQPQHFGDGTRLSIL.

This clone turned up a few times. The chain combines TRBV10-1 with TRBJ2-3; 12 bases line up with TRBD2. The trim removed 3 bases at V and 6 bases at J, leaving 7 bases unmatched. The V gene's germline CDR1 is WNHNN and CDR2 SYGVQD (reference sequence). There are 16 residues in the CDR3. For the CDR3, the DNA is TGCGCCAGCAGTGACAGACTAGCGGGAGAGTATGATACGCAGTATTTT. Translated: CASSDRLAGEYDTQYF.